The 25 T cell receptor beta chains presented below share a single source sample, sequenced in a study of shared clonotypes between healthy human individuals (dated by TCRdb to 2018 to 2020). The library was obtained by the immunoSEQ multiplex PCR assay. TCRdb provides this immuneACCESS table in a form limited to in-frame rearrangements. Some clones are lacking; in checked studies, under half of them reflect an unresolved V gene, and why the rest are absent is not known. The sample table holds around 510,000 clones, of which about 96% were seen once. 0.05% to 0.07% of the sample is in the top ten clones. Material for sequencing was naive CD4+ T cells sorted from blood. The sample's cell subset or site label is to be understood as: CD45RA+ positively selected. Source of these receptors: a woman in her 30s in good health.

This clone has just one count. The chain is built from TRBV11-2 and TRBJ1-5; no definite D call. The CDR3 loop spans 15 amino acids. V was shortened by 2 bases and J by 6 bases, with 14 bases between the two germline ends. Germline-derived CDR1 and CDR2 are SGHAT and FQNNGV. This chain's CDR3 is CASSLLAGVSQPQHF. In DNA form, the CDR3 reads TGTGCCAGCAGCTTACTGGCGGGAGTTAGTCAGCCCCAGCATTTT.

The chain has TRBV27 and TRBJ1-2; a weak D match, TRBD1 (5 bases). V was trimmed by 4 bases and J by 0 bases, leaving 27 bases between them. Germline CDR1 MNHEY, CDR2 SMNVEV (reference sequence). CDR3 length: 20 residues. CDR3 sequence (DNA): TGTGCCAGCAGTTCCCACAGATTGGGGGACCCCGAGAAGACTAACTATGGCTACACCTTC. Amino acid sequence: CASSSHRLGDPEKTNYGYTF.

V gene TRBV5-8 combines with J gene TRBJ2-7; possibly TRBD1 for D (5 bases). V dropped 5 bases and J dropped 0 bases, with 12 bases sitting between them. There are 14 residues in the CDR3. Per germline, CDR1 SGHTS and CDR2 YDEGEE. The CDR3 DNA sequence: TGTGCCAGCAGGTCTCAGGGATACTCCTACGAGCAGTACTTC. Amino acids: CASRSQGYSYEQYF.

The V gene is TRBV7-8, the J gene TRBJ2-3; a possible D gene is TRBD1 (6 bases). V was clipped by 3 bases and J by 5 bases, with 21 bases between them. Germline V gene lookup returns CDR1 SGHVS and CDR2 FQNEAQ. The length of the CDR3 is 17 residues. The CDR3 loop reads CASSFDTTGFWGDTQYF. CDR3 DNA sequence: TGTGCCAGCAGCTTCGACACAACAGGGTTTTGGGGAGATACGCAGTATTTT.

V and J are TRBV18 and TRBJ1-3; no firm D call. The CDR3 is 15 residues long. Trimming stripped 2 bases from V and 0 bases from J, with 8 bases between. Looked up from germline, CDR1 is KGHSH and CDR2 is LQKENI. The CDR3 bases are TGTGCCAGCTCACCAAACAAGCACTCTGGAAACACCATATATTTT. This translates into CASSPNKHSGNTIYF.

The chain uses TRBV19 and TRBJ2-2, with D perhaps matching TRBD2 (6 bases). V lost 4 bases and J lost 0, with 15 bases in between. The CDR3 extends over 17 amino acids. Germline CDR1 and CDR2: LNHDA and SQIVND (reference sequence). In DNA, the CDR3 is TGTGCCAGTAGTAATCGGCGGGACTGGTCGAACACCGGGGAGCTGTTTTTT. Its translation: CASSNRRDWSNTGELFF. The variable domain in full, completed from reference TRBV19 and TRBJ2-2, reads DGGITQSPKYLFRKEGQNVTLSCEQNLNHDAMYWYRQDPGQGLRLIYYSQIVNDFQKGDIAEGYSVSREKKESFPLTVTSAQKNPTAFYLCASSNRRDWSNTGELFFGEGSRLTVL.

This chain uses TRBV27 with TRBJ1-4, with TRBD1 as a possible D gene (6 bases). The germline gives CDR1 MNHEY, CDR2 SMNVEV (reference sequence). Trimming removed 7 bases at V and 10 bases at J, with 22 bases between. The CDR3 loop spans 15 amino acids. CDR3 region: CASTPLQGWGGKLFF. The CDR3 nucleotides read TGTGCCAGCACTCCTTTACAGGGTTGGGGGGGAAAACTGTTTTTT.

This clone was detected only once. The chain is built from TRBV7-2 and TRBJ2-7; D is unresolved. Germline assignment: CDR1 SGHTA and CDR2 FQGNSA. The V end was cut by 3 bases, the J end by 2 bases, with 11 bases between. CDR3 size: 14 residues. CDR3: CASSFVVGPYEQYF. CDR3 nucleotide sequence: TGTGCCAGCAGCTTCGTGGTCGGTCCCTACGAGCAGTACTTC. The full variable domain, its missing parts supplied by reference TRBV7-2 and TRBJ2-7, is GAGVSQSPSNKVTEKGKDVELRCDPISGHTALYWYRQSLGQGLEFLIYFQGNSAPDKSGLPSDRFSAERTGGSVSTLTIQRTQQEDSAVYLCASSFVVGPYEQYFGPGTRLTVT.

The chain employs TRBV7-9 and TRBJ1-3, with D possibly TRBD1 on 5 matching bases. Germline values: CDR1 SEHNR, CDR2 FQNEAQ (reference sequence). V lost 2 bases, J lost 0 bases, and 11 bases lay in between. This CDR3 has 16 amino acids. DNA for the CDR3: TGTGCCAGCAGCTTACCGGGGGATAGCTCTGGAAACACCATATATTTT. Amino acids: CASSLPGDSSGNTIYF.

The chain joins TRBV18 to TRBJ2-7, with D perhaps TRBD1 (6 bases). CDR1 is KGHSH, CDR2 LQKENI, per germline. The V and J ends lost 10 bases and 2 bases respectively, with 18 bases between them. The CDR3 is made up of 14 amino acids. The DNA of the CDR3 is TGTGCCACCCACCCCGGGACAAACCCCTACGAGCAGTACTTC. It translates to CATHPGTNPYEQYF.

The chain is built from TRBV11-2 and TRBJ1-2; TRBD1 might be the D (5 bases). There are 12 residues in the CDR3. V was shortened by 0 bases and J by 6 bases, with 5 bases between the two germline ends. CDR1 is SGHAT, CDR2 FQNNGV, per germline. CDR3 in amino acids: CASSLETDGYTF. Written as DNA, the CDR3 is TGTGCCAGCAGCTTAGAGACAGATGGCTACACCTTC.

The V call is TRBV5-1, the J call TRBJ2-5; 8 nucleotides line up with TRBD1. Germline CDR1 reads SGHRS; CDR2 reads YFSETQ. The CDR3 has 16 residues. V was pared by 7 bases and J by 5 bases, with 16 bases of the junction left unmatched. CDR3 in DNA: TGCGCCAGCCATGGTCACAGGACAGGGATTGGTGAGACCCAGTACTTC. Its protein product is CASHGHRTGIGETQYF.

This clone has just a few counts. This sequence joins TRBV11-1 and TRBJ2-1; tentatively, D is TRBD2 (6 bases). Per the germline V gene, CDR1 is SGHAT and CDR2 is FQDESV (reference sequence). The V gene lost 8 bases and the J gene lost 5 bases, with 16 bases spanning the gap. The CDR3 consists of 14 residues. As DNA, the CDR3 is TGTGCCAGCGCCAGCCGCGGGAAGAACAATGAGCAGTTCTTC. It specifies CASASRGKNNEQFF.

The chain employs TRBV25-1 and TRBJ1-4; 8 bases are shared with TRBD1. CDR1 is MGHDK and CDR2 is SYGVNS in the germline V gene. This CDR3 is built from 17 residues. J lost 1 base, V lost 3 bases, and 7 bases had no gene match. As DNA, the CDR3 is TGTGCCAGCAGTGATAGAGGACAGGGCCTAACTAATGAAAAACTGTTTTTT. This gives the protein CASSDRGQGLTNEKLFF.

The genes are TRBV11-3 and TRBJ2-3, with a weak D call TRBD2 (6 bases). V lost 3 bases to trimming and J lost 2 bases, with 18 bases between them. Per germline, CDR1 SGHNT and CDR2 YENEEA. CDR3 length: 17 residues. DNA for the CDR3: TGTGCCAGCAGCTTGGTGTGGTCGGGGGACTTCACAGATACGCAGTATTTT. It translates to CASSLVWSGDFTDTQYF.

The chain links TRBV28 to TRBJ1-5; D gene ambiguous. V lost 2 bases and J lost 3, with 11 bases in between. Germline values: CDR1 MDHEN, CDR2 SYDVKM. The CDR3 consists of 15 residues. Here the CDR3 DNA reads TGTGCCAGCAGTTTAGACCTTGGGGACAATCAGCCCCAGCATTTT. Translation gives CASSLDLGDNQPQHF.

J is TRBJ2-5 and V is TRBV10-3; D might be TRBD1 (6 bases). The CDR3 loop spans 14 amino acids. Trimming stripped 6 bases from V and 3 bases from J, with 14 bases between. Per germline, CDR1 ENHRY and CDR2 SYGVKD. This chain's CDR3 is CAIRAGEGEETQYF. As DNA, the CDR3 is TGTGCCATCAGGGCCGGAGAGGGGGAAGAGACCCAGTACTTC.

Here the CDR3 reads CASSSPGQDPGGYTF. For the CDR3, the DNA is TGTGCCAGCAGTTCCCCAGGACAGGACCCCGGTGGCTACACCTTC. This chain uses TRBV28 with TRBJ1-2; 7 nucleotides agree with TRBD1. The CDR3 sequence is 15 residues long. The germline CDR1 and CDR2 sequences are MDHEN and SYDVKM. With 4 bases clipped from V and 7 bases from J, the junction kept 12 bases outside the gene matches.

This chain joins TRBV7-2 and TRBJ2-1; 9 bases fit TRBD1. Germline CDR1 is SGHTA and CDR2 is FQGNSA. V was clipped by 1 base and J by 6 bases; unmatched bases: 1. CDR3 length: 14 amino acids. The CDR3 nucleotides read TGTGCCAGCAGCTTAGGGACAGGGGTCAATGAGCAGTTCTTC. It codes for CASSLGTGVNEQFF.

The chain joins TRBV2 to TRBJ2-4; no definite D call. The V and J ends lost 4 bases and 4 bases respectively, with 2 bases between them. The CDR3 length is 11 residues. CDR1 is SNHLY and CDR2 is FYNNEI in the germline V gene. CDR3 in amino acids: CASSGKNIQYF. CDR3 DNA: TGTGCCAGCAGTGGGAAAAACATTCAGTACTTC.

The chain joins TRBV9 to TRBJ2-5; D unclear. V was trimmed by 4 bases and J by 2 bases, leaving 12 bases between them. Per germline, CDR1 SGDLS and CDR2 YYNGEE. The CDR3 covers 14 residues. The CDR3 DNA sequence: TGTGCCAGCAGCCGCTCGGCGGAGCAAGAGACCCAGTACTTC. Translating gives CASSRSAEQETQYF.

The chain employs TRBV18 and TRBJ1-5; D uncertain. This CDR3 spans 13 amino acids. Germline V gene sequence: CDR1 KGHSH, CDR2 LQKENI. Trimming took off 2 bases at V and 5 bases at J, with 7 bases between the two ends. This CDR3 is CASSPSPDQPQHF. The CDR3 region has the DNA TGTGCCAGCTCACCATCCCCCGATCAGCCCCAGCATTTT. Full variable domain (rest looked up from reference TRBV18 and TRBJ1-5): NAGVMQNPRHLVRRRGQEARLRCSPMKGHSHVYWYRQLPEEGLKFMVYLQKENIIDESGMPKERFSAEFPKEGPSILRIQQVVRGDSAAYFCASSPSPDQPQHFGDGTRLSIL.

Regarding this clone: The sample holds other DNA sequences that translate to the same CDR3. This chain connects TRBV5-1 to TRBJ2-7, with a possible D match to TRBD1 (6 bases). The CDR3 spans 13 residues. The V end was cut by 5 bases, the J end by 2 bases, with 11 bases between. The germline V gene has CDR1 SGHRS and CDR2 YFSETQ. CDR3 residues: CASSFGQTYEQYF. The CDR3 DNA follows: TGCGCCAGCAGTTTTGGACAGACCTACGAGCAGTACTTC.

The chain employs TRBV28 and TRBJ2-1, with TRBD2 identical over 10 bases. The germline CDR1 and CDR2 sequences are MDHEN and SYDVKM. CDR3 length: 15 amino acids. The V and J ends lost 6 bases and 7 bases, in that order; junction bases with no gene match: 9. Here the CDR3 DNA reads TGTGCCAGCAGCCCCGCTAGCGGGAGTCTTAATGAGCAGTTCTTC. Protein: CASSPASGSLNEQFF.

This chain joins TRBV5-1 and TRBJ2-3, with 7 bases lining up with TRBD2. Germline V gene sequence: CDR1 SGHRS, CDR2 YFSETQ. There are 16 residues in the CDR3. The V segment lost 5 bases and the J segment 4 bases; nucleotides outside the gene matches: 13. The CDR3 nucleotides read TGCGCCAGCAGGAAGAACGAAGCGGGACGATCAGATACGCAGTATTTT. This encodes CASRKNEAGRSDTQYF. The variable domain in full, completed from reference TRBV5-1 and TRBJ2-3, reads KAGVTQTPRYLIKTRGQQVTLSCSPISGHRSVSWYQQTPGQGLQFLFEYFSETQRNKGNFPGRFSGRQFSNSRSEMNVSTLELGDSALYLCASRKNEAGRSDTQYFGPGTRLTVL.